Sequencing of this T cell receptor beta chain was carried out in a study of blood T cell repertoires in COVID-19. Turning to the study itself: The cDNA or gDNA used as material had been derived from T cells, B-cell-depleted T cells, or PBMCs.

In the study's own analysis: It was from reference gene primer amplification that nucleated cell counts were estimated. The table came from immunoSEQ multiplex PCR; TCRdb's copy has only in-frame clones and leaves some out. That table is the source of V, J and clone size, and D and trimming were worked out from the DNA. The table records hundreds of thousands of clones, approximately 85% of them present only once. Germline values: CDR1 MNHNS, CDR2 SASEGT. J was trimmed by 6 bases and V by 0 bases; bases with no gene match: 10. The CDR3 runs to 16 residues. The sequenced sample consisted of PBMCs or T cells enriched from blood (not recorded which). The chain combines TRBV6-1 with TRBJ2-7; 8 bases match TRBD1. The receptor was derived from a man under 40 who had recovered from COVID-19. The CDR3 sequence: CASSEALGQGAGEQYF. Here the CDR3 DNA reads TGTGCCAGCAGTGAAGCGCTCGGACAGGGTGCGGGCGAGCAGTACTTC.